This entry features one T cell receptor (beta chain) sequence. This sample was included in a study of blood T cell repertoires in COVID-19. Across the whole study: Both acute and convalescent COVID-19 samples were obtained from the United States, Italy and Spain. T cells, B-cell-depleted T cells, or PBMCs provided the cDNA or gDNA that served as material.

Losses at the gene ends were 4 bases for V and 6 bases for J; bases not matched to a gene: 12. The CDR3 covers 16 residues. CDR1 and CDR2 from the germline V gene are SGDLS and YYNGEE. Authors' methods: The assay estimated nucleated cells by amplifying reference gene primers. Generated by immunoSEQ multiplex PCR, the TCRdb table keeps only in-frame clones and is missing some. That table gives V, J and clone size, and the DNA gave D and trimming. The sample has approximately 400,000 clones, around 90% seen once; the top ten hold about 1.2%. This chain links TRBV9 with TRBJ1-5; 8 positions match TRBD1. The TCR was taken from a man between 40 and 49 years old with acute or convalescent COVID-19. What was sequenced was peripheral blood. CDR3 nucleotides: TGTGCCAGCAGCCCTGGACAGGGTGGAATGGGTCAGCCCCAGCATTTT. Residues: CASSPGQGGMGQPQHF.